A single T cell receptor beta chain is shown here with its context. The CDR3 has 14 residues. Between the trimmed V and J ends, which lost 5 bases and 1 base, there was a span of 12 bases. Germline V gives CDR1 SGDLS, CDR2 YYNGEE. In the original workflow: Quantification of nucleated cells was approximated via reference gene primer amplification. The assay was immunoSEQ multiplex PCR, and TCRdb's table has in-frame clones only and misses some. V and J calls and clone size are given by that table; D and trimming were obtained from the DNA. The table shows 130,000 to 150,000 clones, with roughly nine tenths occurring only once. The sample originates from a study of blood T cell repertoires in COVID-19. Whole-study context: Acute and convalescent COVID-19 samples came from the United States, Italy and Spain.

The V and J genes are TRBV9 and TRBJ1-1; no reliable D call. The specimen was peripheral blood. The sequence was collected from a human donor in a cohort sampled during active COVID-19. In DNA form, the CDR3 reads TGTGCCAGCAGGAAGGAGGGATCGAACACTGAAGCTTTCTTT. It yields the protein CASRKEGSNTEAFF. Full variable domain (missing parts from reference TRBV9 and TRBJ1-1): DSGVTQTPKHLITATGQRVTLRCSPRSGDLSVYWYQQSLDQGLQFLIQYYNGEERAKGNILERFSAQQFPDLHSELNLSSLELGDSALYFCASRKEGSNTEAFFGQGTRLTVV.